These T cell receptor beta chains were read from a single sample in a study of Graves' ophthalmopathy and Graves' hyperthyroidism. TCRdb re-called the multiplex PCR reads with MiXCR, one entry per CDR3 protein. The sample yields around 1,200,000 distinct CDR3 sequences, about two fifths seen once. The sample comprised peripheral blood or thyroid tissue (not recorded which). Every receptor here comes from an adult man with Graves' hyperthyroidism. Each CDR3 is given with its conserved first and last residue. A D gene is named only where the DNA matches it firmly. Some rows have no size entry. The others give once, few or many, or a class for an expanded clone.

D gene	V gene	clone size	J gene	CDR3 DNA	CDR3 protein
-	TRBV7-8	many	TRBJ2-7	TGTGCCAGCAGAGGGGGGGGTGTCTACGAGCAGTACTTC	CASRGGGVYEQYF
TRBD2	TRBV11-2	many	TRBJ2-5	TGTGCCAGCAGCTTGGCGCTCGGGGGGTTAGAGACCCAGTACTTC	CASSLALGGLETQYF
-	TRBV6-2/TRBV6-3	-	TRBJ1-2	TGTGCCAGCAGCCCCGAGGCTTTACTTGGCTACACCTTC	CASSPEALLGYTF
-	TRBV7-2	many	TRBJ2-7	TGTGCCAGCAGCTTAGTTGGGACTTTAGGCTACGAGCAGTACTTC	CASSLVGTLGYEQYF
-	TRBV6-5	few	TRBJ1-1	TGTGCCAGCAGCGGGACAATCGAAGCTTTCTTT	CASSGTIEAFF
-	TRBV6-1	-	TRBJ1-5	TGTGCCAGCCAAGCAGTTGGGGACTACAATCAGCCCCAGCATTTT	CASQAVGDYNQPQHF
-	TRBV7-9	-	TRBJ1-3	TGTGCCAGCAGCTTAGACAGTGGTCACGGAAACACCATATATTTT	CASSLDSGHGNTIYF
-	TRBV15	-	TRBJ2-5	TGTGCCACCAGCACACATGAGAGGGGGTTACAAGAGACCCAGTACTTC	CATSTHERGLQETQYF
TRBD2	TRBV7-9	many	TRBJ2-7	TGTGCCAGCAGCCCAACTAGCGGGAGGTACGAGCAGTACTTC	CASSPTSGRYEQYF
-	TRBV7-2	-	TRBJ2-7	TGTGCCAGCAGCTTAGTAGGCATACAGGGTCTTCAGCGGTACTTC	CASSLVGIQGLQRYF
TRBD1	TRBV20-1	-	TRBJ2-2	TGCAGTGCCAGCAGTACAGGGGACACCGGGGAGCTGTTTTTT	CSASSTGDTGELFF
-	TRBV5-1	-	TRBJ2-7	TGCGCCAGCAGCGACCCGGGACTCATGTCCTACGAGCAGTACTTC	CASSDPGLMSYEQYF
TRBD1	TRBV15	many	TRBJ1-5	TGTGCCACCAGCAGAGATCGGGGGACAGGGGACAATCAGCCCCAGCATTTT	CATSRDRGTGDNQPQHF
TRBD1	TRBV24-1	many	TRBJ2-7	TGTGCCACCAGTGCGACAGGGAACGAGCAGTACTTC	CATSATGNEQYF
-	TRBV4-2	-	TRBJ1-4	TGTGCCAGCAGCCAAGATTCCTCAGCTAATATTGAAAAACTGTTTTTT	CASSQDSSANIEKLFF
TRBD2	TRBV7-9	few	TRBJ2-2	TGTGCCAGCAGCCCCCGACTAGCGGGGGACCGCACCGGGGAGCTGTTTTTT	CASSPRLAGDRTGELFF